This TCR beta chain was identified during a study of early T cells in non-severe SARS-CoV-2 infection (dated by TCRdb to the early 2020s). General notes on the study: TCR sequencing used bulk RNA from unsorted whole blood, so alpha and beta chains could not be paired. What the authors observed across the whole study: VDJdb matching was skewed toward anti-spike CD8 responses and likely underestimated virus-specific expansions, missing private and CD4 specificities.

The study was a case-control design nested within a healthcare worker cohort in London, UK, with weekly nasopharyngeal swab PCR tests and blood sampling. Healthcare workers were recruited between 23 and 31 March 2020, during the week of the UK lockdown, and were followed weekly for up to roughly 15 weeks. To prepare the library, 5' RACE was applied. The sample was run on a NextSeq 500. Unique molecular identifiers were attached to individual cDNA molecules in the TCR library protocol so that sequencing error and PCR bias could be corrected. Both TCR alpha and beta chains were sequenced, and tight co-correlation was observed between alpha and beta sequence abundances in each sample. The original methods were these. Decombinator V4 was used to perform V gene, J gene and CDR3 annotation of TCR sequences. Expanded TCRs were defined as changing significantly between any two time points under a Poisson model with p below 0.0001. Abundances of TCRs were expressed as counts per million after normalisation to the total number of TCRs sequenced in each sample. TRAV1-2 paired with TRAJ12, TRAJ20 or TRAJ33 defined MAIT TCRs, while TRAV10 paired with TRAJ18 defined iNKT TCRs. VDJdb, accessed 1 November 2021, was searched for CMV, EBV and SARS-CoV-2 annotated TCRs, with TCRs annotated for multiple antigens excluded. TCRdb's own reprocessing of the public reads used fastp at Q25 and MiXCR and kept productive beta chains. Entries that share a CDR3 protein sequence are merged under the most common genes and DNA. TCRdb, not the authors, supplied the V and J calls. Recorded for this sample are 48,000 or so distinct CDR3 sequences; around 6.4% of them occurred a single time. The ten largest account for roughly 6.9% of the sample.

The trim is 4 bases for V and 1 base for J, with a gap of 17 bases between the germline ends. In the germline V gene, CDR1 corresponds to SQVTM and CDR2 to ANQGSEA. Spanning cysteine to phenylalanine, the CDR3 consists of 16 amino acids. Only the CDR3 DNA is retained, 48 bases long and in frame from the first base. This clonotype was recorded many times. This receptor's antigen is unknown. Base quality data are lacking; no much larger clone is found one base away. The material was whole blood, obtained at baseline. The TCR comes from an adult who was a healthcare worker with PCR-confirmed SARS-CoV-2 infection or an uninfected control (not recorded which). The chain links TRBV29-1 with TRBJ1-3; TRBD1 is possibly the D segment (5 matching bases). The bases read TGCAGCGTTGTCGGGACCAAATTTGGGTCTGGAAACACCATATATTTT. Its protein reads: CSVVGTKFGSGNTIYF.